This is a list of T cell receptor beta chains from one sample in a study of blood T cell repertoires in COVID-19. Here immunoSEQ multiplex PCR was the method, and the copy in TCRdb shows in-frame clones only, minus some. The table includes fewer than 500,000 clones, about 85% detected once. Source material: PBMCs or T cells enriched from blood (not recorded which). Source of these receptors: a woman under 30 with acute COVID-19. Each CDR3 is given with its conserved first and last residue. D genes are given only for firm matches. Size tells how often a clone was seen (once, few, many) or the class of an expanded clone, and some rows leave it out.

d_call	j_call	v_call	clone_size	cdr3_nt	cdr3_aa
TRBD2	TRBJ2-2	TRBV19	-	TGTGCCAGTAGTTTAGGACTAGCGGGTTCTACCGGGGAGCTGTTTTTT	CASSLGLAGSTGELFF
-	TRBJ1-2	TRBV29-1	-	TGCAGCGTTGGGGGCCCCCGCCGGGGCTACACCTTC	CSVGGPRRGYTF
TRBD2	TRBJ2-7	TRBV29-1	-	TGCAGCGCCCGACTAGCGGGAGGCGAAGAGCAGTACTTC	CSARLAGGEEQYF
TRBD2	TRBJ2-1	TRBV6-5	-	TGTGCCAGCAGCGCGGGGGGATCCTACAATGAGCAGTTCTTC	CASSAGGSYNEQFF
TRBD2	TRBJ2-7	TRBV5-6	-	TGTGCCAGCAGCTTGGTCGTGCGGGAGGGTTCCGAGCAGTACTTC	CASSLVVREGSEQYF
-	TRBJ2-7	TRBV3-1/TRBV3-2	-	TGTGCCAGCAGCCAAGGAGGGCGATCCTACGAGCAGTACTTC	CASSQGGRSYEQYF
-	TRBJ1-4	TRBV5-4	once	TGTGCCAGCAGCCCGGGCGGCGGACTAAATGAAAAACTGTTTTTT	CASSPGGGLNEKLFF
-	TRBJ2-7	TRBV18	-	TGTGCCAGCTCAGCCATGGGAGGGACAGGAATAGACGAGCAGTACTTC	CASSAMGGTGIDEQYF
-	TRBJ2-1	TRBV6-2/TRBV6-3	-	TGTGCCAGCAGTCAATCGGGACTCCTATACAATGAGCAGTTCTTC	CASSQSGLLYNEQFF
TRBD2	TRBJ2-7	TRBV9	-	TGTGCCAGCAGCGTAGCGACGGGAGGCGAGCAGTACTTC	CASSVATGGEQYF
-	TRBJ1-5	TRBV10-2	-	TGCGCCAGCAGTGAGTCCCCACAGGCAAATCAGCCCCAGCATTTT	CASSESPQANQPQHF
-	TRBJ2-1	TRBV4-1	-	TGCGCCAGCAGCCAGGGACTCGACTACTCCTACAATGAGCAGTTCTTC	CASSQGLDYSYNEQFF
TRBD1	TRBJ1-2	TRBV3-1/TRBV3-2	-	TGTGCCAGCAGCCAACAGGGGGTTCCTAACTATGGCTACACCTTC	CASSQQGVPNYGYTF
TRBD1	TRBJ1-5	TRBV4-1	-	TGCGCCAGCAGCCAATTGACAGGGGATCAGCCCCAGCATTTT	CASSQLTGDQPQHF
TRBD1	TRBJ2-2	TRBV19	-	TGTGCCAGTAGTACGACAGGGGTAAGGGCCGGGGAGCTGTTTTTT	CASSTTGVRAGELFF
-	TRBJ1-1	TRBV9	-	TGTGCCAGCAGCGTAGGAGTCTTGAACACTGAAGCTTTCTTT	CASSVGVLNTEAFF
TRBD1	TRBJ1-4	TRBV5-1	-	TGCGCCAGCAGCTTGACAGGGGCTAATGAAAAACTGTTTTTT	CASSLTGANEKLFF
-	TRBJ2-1	TRBV11-2	-	TGTGCCAGCAGCTTTCTGCGCGAGCAGTTCTTC	CASSFLREQFF
-	TRBJ2-7	TRBV21-1	-	TGTGCCAGCAGCACGCCGGGACAGGGGAACTTC	CASSTPGQGNF
-	TRBJ1-5	TRBV5-1	-	TGCGCCAGCAGCCCAATGCCGTGGGGGCGGCTAGGCAATCAGCCCCAGCATTTT	CASSPMPWGRLGNQPQHF
-	TRBJ2-5	TRBV12-2	-	TGTGCAAGTCGCTTCAGGGGGCCTTTGGGAGAGACCCAGTACTTC	CASRFRGPLGETQYF
TRBD1	TRBJ1-3	TRBV5-4	few	TGTGCCAGCAGCTGGACAGGGGCTGGAAACACCATATATTTT	CASSWTGAGNTIYF